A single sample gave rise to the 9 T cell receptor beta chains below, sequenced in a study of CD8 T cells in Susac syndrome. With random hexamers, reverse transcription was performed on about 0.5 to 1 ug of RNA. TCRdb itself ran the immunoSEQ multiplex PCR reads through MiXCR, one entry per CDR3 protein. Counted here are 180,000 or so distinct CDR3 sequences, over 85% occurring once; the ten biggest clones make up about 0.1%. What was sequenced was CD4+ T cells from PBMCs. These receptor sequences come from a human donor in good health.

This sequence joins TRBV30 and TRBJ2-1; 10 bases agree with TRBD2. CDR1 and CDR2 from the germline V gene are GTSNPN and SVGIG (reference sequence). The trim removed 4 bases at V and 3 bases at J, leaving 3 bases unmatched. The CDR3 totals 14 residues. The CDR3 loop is CAWTRTSGYNEQFF. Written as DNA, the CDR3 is TGTGCCTGGACCCGGACTAGCGGCTACAATGAGCAGTTCTTC.

The CDR3 protein is CASKMENRGYTF. CDR3 DNA sequence: TGTGCCAGCAAGATGGAAAACCGGGGCTACACCTTC. The chain joins TRBV28 to TRBJ1-2, with D unresolved. Trimming pared 7 bases from V and 8 bases from J, leaving 14 bases between. Per the germline V gene, CDR1 is MDHEN and CDR2 is SYDVKM. There are 12 residues in the CDR3.

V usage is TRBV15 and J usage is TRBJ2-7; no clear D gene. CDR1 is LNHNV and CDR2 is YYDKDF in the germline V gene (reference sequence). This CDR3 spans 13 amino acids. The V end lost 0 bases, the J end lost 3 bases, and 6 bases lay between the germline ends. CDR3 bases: TGTGCCACCAGCAGAGATCCGAACTACGAGCAGTACTTC. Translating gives CATSRDPNYEQYF.

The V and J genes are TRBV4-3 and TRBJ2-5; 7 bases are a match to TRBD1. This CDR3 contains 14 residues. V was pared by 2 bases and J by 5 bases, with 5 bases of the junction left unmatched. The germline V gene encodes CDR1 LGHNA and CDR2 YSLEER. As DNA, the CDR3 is TGCGCCAGCAGCCAAAACAGGGGCTTTGAGACCCAGTACTTC. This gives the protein CASSQNRGFETQYF.

The CDR3, as DNA: TGCAGTGCTTCGACTAGCGGGCGCCAAGAGACCCAGTACTTC. Protein product: CSASTSGRQETQYF. V usage is TRBV20-1 and J usage is TRBJ2-5, with 10 bases lining up with TRBD2. CDR3 length equals 14 residues. CDR1 is DFQATT and CDR2 is SNEGSKA in the germline V gene (reference sequence). Trimming cost V 5 bases and J 1 base; bases outside gene matches: 4.

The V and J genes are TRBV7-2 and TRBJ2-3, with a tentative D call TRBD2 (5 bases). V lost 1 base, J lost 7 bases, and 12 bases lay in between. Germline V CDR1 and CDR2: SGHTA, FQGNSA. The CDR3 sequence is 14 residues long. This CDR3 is CASSLGGVWNTQYF. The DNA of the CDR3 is TGTGCCAGCAGCTTAGGGGGAGTATGGAATACGCAGTATTTT.

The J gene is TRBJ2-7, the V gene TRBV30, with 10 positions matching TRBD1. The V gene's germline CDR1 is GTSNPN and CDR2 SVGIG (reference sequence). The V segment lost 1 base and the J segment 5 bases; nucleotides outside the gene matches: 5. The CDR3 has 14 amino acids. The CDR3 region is CAWSAGQGPDEQYF. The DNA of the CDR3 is TGTGCCTGGAGTGCGGGACAGGGGCCGGACGAGCAGTACTTC.

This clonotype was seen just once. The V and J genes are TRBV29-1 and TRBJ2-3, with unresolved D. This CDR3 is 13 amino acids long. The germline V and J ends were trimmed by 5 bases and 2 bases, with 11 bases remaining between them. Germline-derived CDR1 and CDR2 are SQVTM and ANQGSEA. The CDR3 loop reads CSVRRQLTDTQYF. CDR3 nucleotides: TGCAGCGTTCGTCGGCAGCTCACAGATACGCAGTATTTT.

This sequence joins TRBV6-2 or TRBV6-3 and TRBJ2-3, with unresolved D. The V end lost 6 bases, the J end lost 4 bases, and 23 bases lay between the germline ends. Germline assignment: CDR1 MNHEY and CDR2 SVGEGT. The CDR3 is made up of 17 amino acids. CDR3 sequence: CASSSPTPPLSSDTQYF. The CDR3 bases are TGTGCCAGCAGCAGCCCGACTCCTCCTCTCTCATCAGATACGCAGTATTTT.